The T cell receptor (beta chain) under discussion was sequenced for a study of breast tumors, draining lymph nodes, adjacent tissues. General observations from the study: Luminal-like breast cancer showed significantly higher tumor–nontumor repertoire similarity than basal-like. That most tumor T cells come from lymph nodes remained unproven. Most tumor T cells seemingly derive from lymph node, then expand in tumor. Tumor TCR diversity was below lymph nodes but above nontumor tissue.

As regards this clonotype: Its specificity is not known.

Breast cancer patients provided tissue from their axillary draining lymph nodes. TCRdb reprocessed the multiplex PCR reads via MiXCR and lists one record per CDR3 protein. The sample shows 150,000 to 200,000 distinct CDR3 sequences, around a third of them seen only once. The material sequenced was axillary lymph node tissue. This TCR derives from a female donor with breast cancer. Some clones in this sample may be carry-over from other donors' samples.

CDR3 sequence (DNA): TGTGCCAGCAGCCCCTTGGAGTACAGGGCTCCTGAAGCTTTCTTT. This encodes CASSPLEYRAPEAFF. The rearrangement links TRBV14 to TRBJ1-1; possible D gene TRBD1, 6 bases. CDR3 length equals 15 residues. The ends were cut back, 4 bases at V and 6 bases at J, with 18 bases in the middle. The germline CDR1 and CDR2 sequences are SGHDN and FVKESK.